Below are 21 T cell receptor beta chains sequenced from a single sample in a study of T cell clonotyping in hematopoietic cell transplantation. Libraries were prepared by immunoSEQ multiplex PCR; TCRdb keeps only in-frame clonotypes and omits some of them. The data show about 15,000 clones, 70% to 90% seen once. The sample consisted of peripheral blood mononuclear cells. These receptor sequences come from a woman aged 40 to 50 in good health. Some clones in this sample may be carry-over from other donors' samples.

CDR3 nucleotides: TGTGCCAGCAGCCAGGGACAGTATGGCTACACCTTC. This codes for CASSQGQYGYTF. The V call is TRBV4-2, the J call TRBJ1-2, with TRBD1 matching over 7 bases. The CDR3 has 12 residues. Germline CDR1 and CDR2: LGHNA and YNFKEQ. V trimming: 3 bases; J trimming: 5 bases; junction bases outside the gene matches: 0.

The CDR3 is CASTAGTGYEQYF. CDR3 nucleotide sequence: TGTGCCAGCACCGCCGGAACCGGGTACGAGCAGTACTTC. V gene TRBV2 combines with J gene TRBJ2-7, with D hard to call. Trimming shortened V by 7 bases and J by 4 bases, and 14 bases separated the two germline ends. Germline V gives CDR1 SNHLY, CDR2 FYNNEI. This CDR3 spans 13 amino acids.

The rearrangement joins TRBV14 to TRBJ2-7, with 9 nucleotides matching TRBD1. From germline, CDR1 is SGHDN and CDR2 FVKESK. CDR3 length: 15 amino acids. J lost 5 bases, V lost 0 bases, and 5 bases had no gene match. CDR3 amino acids: CASSQEGDRANEQYF. CDR3 coding DNA: TGTGCCAGCAGCCAAGAAGGGGACAGGGCTAACGAGCAGTACTTC.

V is TRBV2 and J is TRBJ1-2, with TRBD1 matching 7 bases. CDR1 SNHLY and CDR2 FYNNEI come from the germline V gene. The junction had 4 bases not matched to a gene; V was cut back by 3 bases and J by 6 bases. This CDR3 has 13 amino acids. CDR3 amino acids: CASSDPGGNGYTF. DNA of the CDR3: TGTGCCAGCAGTGACCCAGGGGGTAATGGCTACACCTTC.

This clone was found once. The CDR3 spells CASSQDRGSLPEAFF. In DNA, the CDR3 is TGCGCCAGCAGCCAAGACCGGGGTTCTTTGCCTGAAGCTTTCTTT. V usage is TRBV4-3 and J usage is TRBJ1-1; D call uncertain. From germline, CDR1 is LGHNA and CDR2 YSLEER. The V and J ends lost 0 bases and 6 bases respectively, with 14 bases between them. The CDR3 covers 15 residues.

This rearrangement joins TRBV7-2 to TRBJ2-6, with D unresolved. The length of the CDR3 is 14 residues. Trimming pared 4 bases from V and 0 bases from J, leaving 4 bases between. Germline V CDR1 and CDR2: SGHTA, FQGNSA. The CDR3 DNA is TGTGCCAGCAGCTCGGGCTCTGGGGCCAACGTCCTGACTTTC. It translates to CASSSGSGANVLTF.

The V gene is TRBV6-4, the J gene TRBJ2-7; TRBD2 matches at 11 bases. The CDR3 runs to 18 residues. Per the germline V gene, CDR1 is MRHNA and CDR2 is SNTAGT. V trimming: 6 bases; J trimming: 0 bases; junction bases outside the gene matches: 13. CDR3 residues: CASRIAPGLADSSYEQYF. The CDR3 DNA sequence: TGTGCCAGCAGAATAGCGCCGGGACTAGCGGATAGCTCCTACGAGCAGTACTTC.

This clone came up once. This chain links TRBV7-9 with TRBJ2-7, with D hard to call. This CDR3 is built from 13 residues. V was clipped by 5 bases and J by 1 base, with 9 bases between them. Germline values: CDR1 SEHNR, CDR2 FQNEAQ (reference sequence). The CDR3 DNA follows: TGTGCCAGCAGCCCCTTAGGTTCCTACGAGCAGTACTTC. Protein: CASSPLGSYEQYF. The full variable domain, with the rest looked up from reference TRBV7-9 and TRBJ2-7, is DTGVSQNPRHKITKRGQNVTFRCDPISEHNRLYWYRQTLGQGPEFLTYFQNEAQLEKSRLLSDRFSAERPKGSFSTLEIQRTEQGDSAMYLCASSPLGSYEQYFGPGTRLTVT.

V gene TRBV30 combines with J gene TRBJ2-5; D might be TRBD1 (6 bases). The ends were cut back, 0 bases at V and 7 bases at J, with 12 bases in the middle. In germline, CDR1 is GTSNPN, CDR2 SVGIG (reference sequence). This CDR3 is built from 13 residues. The CDR3: CAWSVALGGTQYF. The DNA for the CDR3 is TGTGCCTGGAGTGTAGCCCTAGGGGGGACCCAGTACTTC.

The rearrangement links TRBV9 to TRBJ2-3, with TRBD2 matching over 7 bases. From germline, CDR1 is SGDLS and CDR2 YYNGEE. The trim removed 1 base at V and 5 bases at J, leaving 7 bases unmatched. The CDR3 spans 15 residues. CDR3 nucleotide sequence: TGTGCCAGCAGCGTATGGGAGGGAAGGGGAGATACGCAGTATTTT. It specifies CASSVWEGRGDTQYF.

This chain connects TRBV5-6 to TRBJ2-7, with a weak D call TRBD2 (6 bases). This CDR3 comprises 13 residues. The V end was cut by 6 bases, the J end by 4 bases, with 14 bases between. Germline CDR1 reads SGHDT; CDR2 reads YYEEEE. The CDR3 DNA reads as TGTGCCAGCAAGCGCGGGACGGGGTACGAGCAGTACTTC. Its translation: CASKRGTGYEQYF.

The chain joins TRBV7-9 to TRBJ1-6, with D possibly matching TRBD1 (6 bases). Germline lookup yields CDR1 SEHNR and CDR2 FQNEAQ (reference sequence). CDR3 size: 12 residues. The ends were cut back, 5 bases at V and 9 bases at J, with 8 bases in the middle. The CDR3 sequence: CASSARGSPLHF. CDR3 nucleotides: TGTGCCAGCAGCGCCAGGGGTTCACCCCTCCACTTT.

The V and J genes are TRBV5-6 and TRBJ2-7; perhaps TRBD1 as D (7 bases). Germline CDR1 SGHDT, CDR2 YYEEEE. V was shortened by 4 bases and J by 3 bases, with 14 bases between the two germline ends. The CDR3 runs 14 residues. In DNA form, the CDR3 reads TGTGCCAGCAGCACACTCAGGGGGGTCTACGAGCAGTACTTC. This sequence encodes CASSTLRGVYEQYF. The complete variable domain, with remaining parts taken from reference TRBV5-6 and TRBJ2-7, reads DAGVTQSPTHLIKTRGQQVTLRCSPKSGHDTVSWYQQALGQGPQFIFQYYEEEERQRGNFPDRFSGHQFPNYSSELNVNALLLGDSALYLCASSTLRGVYEQYFGPGTRLTVT.

The CDR3, as DNA: TGTGCCAGCAGCTTAGGCGGGGTACTTGAGCAGTTCTTC. Residues: CASSLGGVLEQFF. The chain employs TRBV7-2 and TRBJ2-1; D might be TRBD2 (6 bases). Per germline, CDR1 SGHTA and CDR2 FQGNSA. Trimming took 1 base from V and 9 from J, leaving 10 bases between them. CDR3 length: 13 residues. The complete variable domain, with remaining parts taken from reference TRBV7-2 and TRBJ2-1, reads GAGVSQSPSNKVTEKGKDVELRCDPISGHTALYWYRQSLGQGLEFLIYFQGNSAPDKSGLPSDRFSAERTGGSVSTLTIQRTQQEDSAVYLCASSLGGVLEQFFGPGTRLTVL.

The rearrangement joins TRBV4-3 to TRBJ1-2; D gene uncertain. The CDR3 is 15 residues long. CDR1 is LGHNA, CDR2 YSLEER, per germline. V gave up 0 bases and J gave up 6 bases, with 14 bases separating them. The CDR3 DNA is TGCGCCAGCAGCCAAGAGGGAAGGACCACCCATGGCTACACCTTC. Translation gives CASSQEGRTTHGYTF.

This clone was seen more than once but under ten times. This chain uses TRBV29-1 with TRBJ2-6; 7 bases map to TRBD2. Germline loops: CDR1 SQVTM, CDR2 ANQGSEA. This CDR3 region has 17 residues. Trimming removed 2 bases from V and 0 bases from J; junction bases left unmatched: 7. Here the CDR3 DNA reads TGCAGCGTTGAACCATGGGGAGGGGTCTCTGGGGCCAACGTCCTGACTTTC. Translating it yields CSVEPWGGVSGANVLTF.

This clone was picked up a small number of times. The chain links TRBV18 to TRBJ2-7; D is unresolved. Germline-derived CDR1 and CDR2 are KGHSH and LQKENI. The germline V and J ends were trimmed by 2 bases and 6 bases, with 8 bases remaining between them. The CDR3 runs 12 residues. CDR3 region: CASSPNMGEQYF. The CDR3 DNA reads TGTGCCAGCTCACCAAATATGGGCGAGCAGTACTTC.

The chain couples TRBV30 to TRBJ2-7; D remains unclear. Trimming removed 1 base at V and 2 bases at J, with 15 bases between. The CDR3 loop spans 15 amino acids. Looked up from germline, CDR1 is GTSNPN and CDR2 is SVGIG (reference sequence). The CDR3: CAWSGKGPTTYEQYF. The CDR3 nucleotides are TGTGCCTGGAGTGGGAAGGGCCCCACCACCTACGAGCAGTACTTC.

CDR3 amino acids: CAWSGQNEQYF. The CDR3 bases are TGTGCCTGGAGCGGCCAGAACGAGCAGTACTTC. The chain combines TRBV30 with TRBJ2-7; D gene uncertain. CDR3 size: 11 residues. With 3 bases removed from V and 5 bases from J, the gap between germline ends came to 8 bases. From germline, CDR1 is GTSNPN and CDR2 SVGIG (reference sequence).

The rearrangement links TRBV6-1 to TRBJ1-1; 8 bases line up with TRBD1. The CDR3 spans 13 residues. Germline V gene data show CDR1 as MNHNS and CDR2 as SASEGT. V was clipped by 9 bases and J by 7 bases; unmatched bases: 10. The CDR3 DNA sequence: TGTGCCAGAAGGGGACAGGAAGTAGTTGAAGCTTTCTTT. This sequence encodes CARRGQEVVEAFF.

This chain uses TRBV29-1 with TRBJ2-2; TRBD2 aligns across 11 bases. This CDR3 is 16 amino acids long. Germline values: CDR1 SQVTM, CDR2 ANQGSEA. The trim removed 4 bases at V and 4 bases at J, leaving 8 bases unmatched. The CDR3 sequence: CSVVLAGAFVTGELFF. Here the CDR3 DNA reads TGCAGCGTTGTACTAGCGGGGGCCTTTGTCACCGGGGAGCTGTTTTTT.